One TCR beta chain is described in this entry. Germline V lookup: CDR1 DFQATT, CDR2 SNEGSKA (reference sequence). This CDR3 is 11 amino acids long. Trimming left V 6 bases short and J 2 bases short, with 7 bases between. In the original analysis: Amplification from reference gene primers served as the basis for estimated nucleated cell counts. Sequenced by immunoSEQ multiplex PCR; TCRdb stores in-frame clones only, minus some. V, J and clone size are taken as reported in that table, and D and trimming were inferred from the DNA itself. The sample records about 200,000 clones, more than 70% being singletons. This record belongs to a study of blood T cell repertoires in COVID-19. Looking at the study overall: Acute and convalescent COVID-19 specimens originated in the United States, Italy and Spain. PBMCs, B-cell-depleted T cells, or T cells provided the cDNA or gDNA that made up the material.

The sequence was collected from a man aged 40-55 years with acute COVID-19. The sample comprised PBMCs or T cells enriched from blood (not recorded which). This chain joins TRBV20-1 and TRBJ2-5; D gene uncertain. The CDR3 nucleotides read TGCAGTGCCCCCCGGCAAGAGACCCAGTACTTC. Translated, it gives CSAPRQETQYF.